This T cell receptor beta chain was sequenced in a study of blood T cell repertoires in COVID-19. Across the whole study: The analysed material was cDNA or gDNA that came from T cells, B-cell-depleted T cells, or PBMCs.

This clone was counted a few times. In the study's own analysis: Reference gene primer amplification in the assay estimated nucleated cell counts. Libraries were prepared by immunoSEQ multiplex PCR; TCRdb keeps only in-frame clonotypes and omits some of them. D and trimming were read from the DNA, whereas the V and J calls and clone size are those reported in that table. This sample has over 120,000 clones, with around 85% found just once. The clonotype was recovered from an elderly woman with acute or convalescent COVID-19. Material for sequencing was peripheral blood.

CDR3 nucleotide sequence: TGTGCCAGCTCACCCGAGGCTTATCAGCCCCAGCATTTT. Amino acid sequence: CASSPEAYQPQHF. The V gene is TRBV18, the J gene TRBJ1-5; D remains ambiguous. This CDR3 region has 13 residues. The germline CDR1 and CDR2 sequences are KGHSH and LQKENI. The V and J ends lost 3 bases and 5 bases respectively, with 8 bases between them.